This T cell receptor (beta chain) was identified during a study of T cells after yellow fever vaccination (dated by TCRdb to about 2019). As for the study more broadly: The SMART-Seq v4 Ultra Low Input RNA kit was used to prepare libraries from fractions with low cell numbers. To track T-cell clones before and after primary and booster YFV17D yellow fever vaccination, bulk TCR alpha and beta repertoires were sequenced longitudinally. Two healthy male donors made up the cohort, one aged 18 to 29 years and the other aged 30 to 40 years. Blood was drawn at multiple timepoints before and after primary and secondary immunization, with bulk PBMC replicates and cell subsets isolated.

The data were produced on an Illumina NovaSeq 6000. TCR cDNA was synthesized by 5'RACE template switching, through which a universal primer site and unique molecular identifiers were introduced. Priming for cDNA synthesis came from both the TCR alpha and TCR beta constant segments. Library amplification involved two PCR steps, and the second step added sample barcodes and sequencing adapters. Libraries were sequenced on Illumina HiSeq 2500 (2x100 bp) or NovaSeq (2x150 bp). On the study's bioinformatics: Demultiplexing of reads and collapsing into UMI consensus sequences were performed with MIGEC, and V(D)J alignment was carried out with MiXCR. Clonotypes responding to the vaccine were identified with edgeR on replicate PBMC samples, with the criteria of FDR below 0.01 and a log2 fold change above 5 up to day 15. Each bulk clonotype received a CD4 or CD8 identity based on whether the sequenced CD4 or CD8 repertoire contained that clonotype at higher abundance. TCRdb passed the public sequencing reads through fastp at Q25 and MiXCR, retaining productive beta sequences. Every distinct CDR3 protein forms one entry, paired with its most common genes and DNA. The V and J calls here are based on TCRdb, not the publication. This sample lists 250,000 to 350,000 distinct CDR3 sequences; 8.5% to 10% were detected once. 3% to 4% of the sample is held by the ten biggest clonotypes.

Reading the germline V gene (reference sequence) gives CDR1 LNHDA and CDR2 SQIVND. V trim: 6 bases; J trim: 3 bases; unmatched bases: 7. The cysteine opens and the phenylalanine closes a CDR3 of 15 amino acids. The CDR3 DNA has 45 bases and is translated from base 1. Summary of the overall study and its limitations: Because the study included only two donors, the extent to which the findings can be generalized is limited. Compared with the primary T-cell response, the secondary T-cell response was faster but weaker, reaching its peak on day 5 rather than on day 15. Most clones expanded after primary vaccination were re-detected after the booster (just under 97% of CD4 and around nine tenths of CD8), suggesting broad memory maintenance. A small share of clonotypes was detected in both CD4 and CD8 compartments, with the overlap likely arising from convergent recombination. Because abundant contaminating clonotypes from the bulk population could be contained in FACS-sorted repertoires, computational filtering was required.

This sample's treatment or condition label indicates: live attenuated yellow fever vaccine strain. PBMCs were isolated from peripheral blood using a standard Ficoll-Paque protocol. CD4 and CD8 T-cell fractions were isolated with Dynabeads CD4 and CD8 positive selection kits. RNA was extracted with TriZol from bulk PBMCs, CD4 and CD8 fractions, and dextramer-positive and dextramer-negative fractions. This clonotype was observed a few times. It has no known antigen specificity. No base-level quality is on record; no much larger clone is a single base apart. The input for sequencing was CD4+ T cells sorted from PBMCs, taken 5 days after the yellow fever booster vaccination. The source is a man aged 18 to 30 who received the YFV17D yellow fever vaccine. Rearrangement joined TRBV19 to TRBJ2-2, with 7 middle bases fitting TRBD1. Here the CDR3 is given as CASRMLGTDTGELFF. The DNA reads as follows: TGTGCCAGTAGGATGCTAGGGACAGACACCGGGGAGCTGTTTTTT. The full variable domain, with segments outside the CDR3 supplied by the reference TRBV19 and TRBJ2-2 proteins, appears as DGGITQSPKYLFRKEGQNVTLSCEQNLNHDAMYWYRQDPGQGLRLIYYSQIVNDFQKGDIAEGYSVSREKKESFPLTVTSAQKNPTAFYLCASRMLGTDTGELFFGEGSRLTVL.